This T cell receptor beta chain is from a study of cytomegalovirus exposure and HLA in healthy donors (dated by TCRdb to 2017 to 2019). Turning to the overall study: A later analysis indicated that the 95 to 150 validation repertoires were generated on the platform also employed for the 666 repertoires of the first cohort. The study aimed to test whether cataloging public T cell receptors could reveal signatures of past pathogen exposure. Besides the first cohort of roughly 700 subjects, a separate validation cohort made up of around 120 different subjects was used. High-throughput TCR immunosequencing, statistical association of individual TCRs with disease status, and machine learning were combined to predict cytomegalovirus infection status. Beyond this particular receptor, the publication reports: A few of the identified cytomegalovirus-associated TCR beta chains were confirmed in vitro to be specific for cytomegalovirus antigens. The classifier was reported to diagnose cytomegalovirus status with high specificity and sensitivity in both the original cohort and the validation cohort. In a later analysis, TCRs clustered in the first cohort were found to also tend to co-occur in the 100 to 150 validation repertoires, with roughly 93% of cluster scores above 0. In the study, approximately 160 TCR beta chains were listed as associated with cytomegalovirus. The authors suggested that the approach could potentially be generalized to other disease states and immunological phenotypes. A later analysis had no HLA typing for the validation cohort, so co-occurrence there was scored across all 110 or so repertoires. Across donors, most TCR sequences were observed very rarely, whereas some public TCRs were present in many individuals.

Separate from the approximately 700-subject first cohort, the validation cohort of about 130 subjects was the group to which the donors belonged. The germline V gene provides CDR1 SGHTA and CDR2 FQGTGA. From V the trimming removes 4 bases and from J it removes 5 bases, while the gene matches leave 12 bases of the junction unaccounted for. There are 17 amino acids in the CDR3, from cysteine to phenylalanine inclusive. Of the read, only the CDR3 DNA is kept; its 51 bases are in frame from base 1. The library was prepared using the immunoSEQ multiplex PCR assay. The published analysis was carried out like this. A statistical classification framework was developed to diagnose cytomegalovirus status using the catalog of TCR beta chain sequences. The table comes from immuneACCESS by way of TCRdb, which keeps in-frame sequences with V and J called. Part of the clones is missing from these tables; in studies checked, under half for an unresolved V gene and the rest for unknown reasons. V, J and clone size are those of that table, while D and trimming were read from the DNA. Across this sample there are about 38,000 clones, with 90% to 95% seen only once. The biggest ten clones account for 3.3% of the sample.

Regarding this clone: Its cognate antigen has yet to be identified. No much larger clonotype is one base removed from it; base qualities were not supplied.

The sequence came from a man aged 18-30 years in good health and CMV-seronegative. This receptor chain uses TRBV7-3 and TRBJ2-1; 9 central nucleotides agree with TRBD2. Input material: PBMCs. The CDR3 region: CASSSYRGGTSHNEQFF. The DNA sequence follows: TGTGCCAGCAGCTCCTATCGGGGAGGGACTAGCCACAATGAGCAGTTCTTC.